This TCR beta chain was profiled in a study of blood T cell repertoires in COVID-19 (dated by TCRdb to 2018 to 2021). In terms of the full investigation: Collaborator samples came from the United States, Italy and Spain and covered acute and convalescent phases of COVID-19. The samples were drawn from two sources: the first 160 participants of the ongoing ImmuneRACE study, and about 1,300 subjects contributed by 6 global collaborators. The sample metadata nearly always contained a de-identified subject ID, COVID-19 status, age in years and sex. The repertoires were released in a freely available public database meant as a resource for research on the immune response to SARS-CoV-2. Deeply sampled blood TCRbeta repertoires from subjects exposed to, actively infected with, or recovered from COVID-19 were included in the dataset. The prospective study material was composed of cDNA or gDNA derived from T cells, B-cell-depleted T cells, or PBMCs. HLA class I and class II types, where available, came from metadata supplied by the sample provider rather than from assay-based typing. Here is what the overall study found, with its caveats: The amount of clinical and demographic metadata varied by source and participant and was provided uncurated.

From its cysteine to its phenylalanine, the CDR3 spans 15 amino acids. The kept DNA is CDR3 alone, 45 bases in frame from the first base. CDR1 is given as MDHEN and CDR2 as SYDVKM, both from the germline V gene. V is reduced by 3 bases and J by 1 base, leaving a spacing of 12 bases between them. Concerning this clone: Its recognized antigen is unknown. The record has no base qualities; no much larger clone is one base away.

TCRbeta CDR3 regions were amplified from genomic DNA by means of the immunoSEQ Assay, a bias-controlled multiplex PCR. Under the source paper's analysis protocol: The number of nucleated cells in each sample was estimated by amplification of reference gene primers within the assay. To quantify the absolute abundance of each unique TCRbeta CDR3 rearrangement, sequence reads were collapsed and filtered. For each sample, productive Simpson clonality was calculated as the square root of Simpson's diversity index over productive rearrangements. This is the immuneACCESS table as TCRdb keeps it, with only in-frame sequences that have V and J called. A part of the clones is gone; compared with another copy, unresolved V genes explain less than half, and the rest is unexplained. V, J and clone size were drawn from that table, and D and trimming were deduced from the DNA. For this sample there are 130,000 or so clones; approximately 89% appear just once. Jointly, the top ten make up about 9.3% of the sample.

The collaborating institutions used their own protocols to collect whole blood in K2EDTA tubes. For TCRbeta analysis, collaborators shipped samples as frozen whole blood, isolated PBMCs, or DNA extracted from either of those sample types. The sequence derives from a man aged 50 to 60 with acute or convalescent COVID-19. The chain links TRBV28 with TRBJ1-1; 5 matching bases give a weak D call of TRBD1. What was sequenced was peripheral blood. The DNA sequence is TGTGCCAGCAGTTTGATAAGGGGCGAGAACACTGAAGCTTTCTTT. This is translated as CASSLIRGENTEAFF.